This T cell receptor (beta chain) appears in the sequencing data of a study of control samples from healthy donors and cancer patients. Assay: immunoSEQ multiplex PCR; the TCRdb copy retains only in-frame clones and omits some. Among over 90,000 clones listed, around nine tenths were seen once. The CDR3 runs to 13 residues. Between the trimmed V and J ends, which lost 2 bases and 2 bases, there was a span of 6 bases. Germline V gene lookup returns CDR1 MGHDK and CDR2 SYGVNS. Sequenced input: PBMCs. The clonotype was recovered from a man aged 60 to 69 with lung cancer. J is TRBJ1-2 and V is TRBV25-1; D is possibly TRBD1 (6 bases). DNA of the CDR3: TGTGCCAGCAGTGAAGGGACAAACTATGGCTACACCTTC. Residues: CASSEGTNYGYTF.